Below are 11 T cell receptor beta chains sequenced from a single sample in a study of cytomegalovirus exposure and HLA in healthy donors. A multiplex PCR was run with 60 Vbeta primers and 13 Jbeta primers. Only in-frame clones appear in the TCRdb table, and some are missing; sequencing was by immunoSEQ multiplex PCR. The table has over 200,000 clones, around nine tenths seen once. The specimen was PBMCs. These TCRs come from a woman aged 18-29 years in good health and CMV-seronegative.

The chain carries TRBV2 and TRBJ1-2; 7 bases fit TRBD1. The CDR3 length is 14 residues. The V gene's germline CDR1 is SNHLY and CDR2 FYNNEI. The trim removed 2 bases at V and 6 bases at J, leaving 6 bases unmatched. Here the CDR3 reads CASSEIPGGNGYTF. The CDR3 DNA sequence: TGTGCCAGCAGTGAAATTCCAGGGGGTAATGGCTACACCTTC.

The J gene is TRBJ2-1, the V gene TRBV11-2; D possibly corresponds to TRBD2 (6 bases). Trimming removed 5 bases from V and 6 bases from J, with 20 bases in between. CDR1 and CDR2 from the germline V gene are SGHAT and FQNNGV. This CDR3 spans 16 amino acids. CDR3 sequence: CASSAKKVPSANEQFF. In DNA form, the CDR3 reads TGTGCCAGCAGCGCCAAAAAAGTGCCTAGCGCCAATGAGCAGTTCTTC.

The chain has TRBV7-9 and TRBJ1-4; no clear D gene. CDR3 size: 15 residues. V was shortened by 1 base and J by 4 bases, with 10 bases between the two germline ends. The germline gives CDR1 SEHNR, CDR2 FQNEAQ (reference sequence). The CDR3 protein is CASSLGGVVNEKLFF. The CDR3 coding sequence is TGTGCCAGCAGCTTAGGGGGAGTAGTTAATGAAAAACTGTTTTTT.

This rearrangement joins TRBV7-9 to TRBJ1-1; no firm D call. The germline V gene encodes CDR1 SEHNR and CDR2 FQNEAQ (reference sequence). The germline V and J ends were trimmed by 0 bases and 8 bases, with 7 bases remaining between them. The length of the CDR3 is 12 residues. The CDR3 here is CASSLARAEAFF. Here the CDR3 DNA reads TGTGCCAGCAGCTTAGCGCGCGCAGAAGCTTTCTTT.

The genes are TRBV18 and TRBJ1-1, with D perhaps TRBD1 (5 bases). From germline, CDR1 is KGHSH and CDR2 LQKENI. Trimming left V 2 bases short and J 3 bases short, with 13 bases between. CDR3 length equals 15 residues. As DNA, the CDR3 is TGTGCCAGCTCACCAGGGGGGTATAGGGACACTGAAGCTTTCTTT. This translates into CASSPGGYRDTEAFF.

J is TRBJ1-3 and V is TRBV7-8; 7 bases align to TRBD1. Germline values: CDR1 SGHVS, CDR2 FQNEAQ. With 3 bases clipped from V and 0 bases from J, the junction kept 5 bases outside the gene matches. CDR3 length equals 16 residues. CDR3 in DNA: TGTGCCAGCAGCTTTACAGGGGCCAGCTCTGGAAACACCATATATTTT. It is translated as CASSFTGASSGNTIYF. Together with reference TRBV7-8 and TRBJ1-3, the CDR3 gives the full variable domain: GAGVSQSPRYKVAKRGQDVALRCDPISGHVSLFWYQQALGQGPEFLTYFQNEAQLDKSGLPSDRFFAERPEGSVSTLKIQRTQQEDSAVYLCASSFTGASSGNTIYFGEGSWLTVV.

The V gene is TRBV7-2, the J gene TRBJ2-5, with 10 bases lining up with TRBD2. The J call may be faulty, since TRBJ2-7 better matches the DNA end. Germline-derived CDR1 and CDR2 are SGHTA and FQGNSA. The CDR3 is 14 residues long. The DNA of the CDR3 is TGTGCCAGCAGCTTAAGACTAGCGGGCTACGAGCAGTACTTC. Translating gives CASSLRLAGYEQYF.

This chain joins TRBV6-6 and TRBJ1-1, with TRBD1 identical over 8 bases. The CDR3 extends over 15 amino acids. CDR1 and CDR2 (germline): MNHNY, SVGAGI (reference sequence). V shed 3 bases, J shed 1 base, and the junction held 4 bases outside the gene matches. In DNA form, the CDR3 reads TGTGCCAGCAGTTATTCCGACAGGGGGAACACTGAAGCTTTCTTT. This codes for CASSYSDRGNTEAFF.

The CDR3 DNA is TGTGCCAGCAGCGTAGGCTCTCCAGACACCGGGGAGCTGTTTTTT. It codes for CASSVGSPDTGELFF. The gene calls are TRBV9 and TRBJ2-2, with D uncertain. The CDR3 is 15 residues long. CDR1 SGDLS and CDR2 YYNGEE come from the germline V gene. The ends were cut back, 0 bases at V and 3 bases at J, with 9 bases in the middle.

The chain combines TRBV6-6 with TRBJ1-3; D is uncertain. Trimming stripped 7 bases from V and 15 bases from J, with 16 bases between. This CDR3 comprises 11 residues. Germline lookup yields CDR1 MNHNY and CDR2 SVGAGI (reference sequence). DNA for the CDR3: TGTGCCAGCAACGACCGGACGGGAGAATATTTT. It is translated as CASNDRTGEYF.

Notes on this clone: In the same sample, other DNA sequences code for this CDR3. This rearrangement joins TRBV5-1 to TRBJ2-1; perhaps TRBD2 as D (5 bases). Trimming pared 6 bases from V and 3 bases from J, leaving 10 bases between. In germline, CDR1 is SGHRS, CDR2 YFSETQ. The CDR3 sequence is 13 residues long. The DNA of the CDR3 is TGCGCCAGCACGGAGGCGGACTACAATGAGCAGTTCTTC. Protein product: CASTEADYNEQFF.